These T cell receptor beta chains were read from a single sample in a study of T cell responses to AZD1222 COVID-19 vaccine. TCRdb's copy holds only in-frame clones and misses some; the assay was immunoSEQ multiplex PCR. The sample lists 75,000 to 90,000 clones; roughly 88% were seen once. The material was peripheral blood, obtained 28 days after the second AZD1222 dose. The receptors stem from an adult who received the AZD1222 COVID-19 vaccine. Both conserved end residues are part of each CDR3. Fields, in order: J gene, V gene, clone size, D gene, CDR3 DNA, CDR3 protein. D genes are given only for firm matches. A row's size may be missing; if present it is once, few, many or a size class.

j_call: TRBJ1-1; v_call: TRBV27; clone_size: NA; d_call: NA; cdr3_nt: TGTGCCAGCAGTGGGGGGGGCACTGAAGCTTTCTTT; cdr3_aa: CASSGGGTEAFF
j_call: TRBJ1-2; v_call: TRBV9; clone_size: NA; d_call: NA; cdr3_nt: TGTGCCAGCAGCCTTCAACAGGCTAACTATGGCTACACCTTC; cdr3_aa: CASSLQQANYGYTF
j_call: TRBJ1-1; v_call: TRBV3-1/TRBV3-2; clone_size: NA; d_call: NA; cdr3_nt: TGTGCCAGCAGCCAAGGGCCGACCCAAGCTTTCTTT; cdr3_aa: CASSQGPTQAFF
j_call: TRBJ2-1; v_call: TRBV27; clone_size: NA; d_call: TRBD1; cdr3_nt: TGTGCCAGTAGGGACAGGGGGCAGGGTGAGCAGTTCTTC; cdr3_aa: CASRDRGQGEQFF
j_call: TRBJ2-4; v_call: TRBV27; clone_size: once; d_call: NA; cdr3_nt: TGTGCCAGCAGTTTACTGTTAGGGGGAGGGAACATTCAGTACTTC; cdr3_aa: CASSLLLGGGNIQYF
j_call: TRBJ1-2; v_call: TRBV5-1; clone_size: NA; d_call: NA; cdr3_nt: TGCGCCAGCAGCTTGGATGGCAGCGGGAGATATGGCTACACCTTC; cdr3_aa: CASSLDGSGRYGYTF
j_call: TRBJ1-5; v_call: TRBV6-5; clone_size: NA; d_call: NA; cdr3_nt: TGTGCCAGCGGCCTGGGGGCAGGGAATCAGCCCCAGCATTTT; cdr3_aa: CASGLGAGNQPQHF
j_call: TRBJ1-1; v_call: TRBV24-1; clone_size: once; d_call: NA; cdr3_nt: TGTGCCACCGCAGTCGGGTCTGAAGCTTTCTTT; cdr3_aa: CATAVGSEAFF
j_call: TRBJ1-3; v_call: TRBV19; clone_size: NA; d_call: NA; cdr3_nt: TGTGCCAGTAGCGACACACCCTCAGGGTCTGGAAACACCATATATTTT; cdr3_aa: CASSDTPSGSGNTIYF
j_call: TRBJ2-7; v_call: TRBV6-2/TRBV6-3; clone_size: NA; d_call: TRBD1; cdr3_nt: TGTGCCAGCAGCCTCGTAAGGGGACAGAAACTCTCCTACGAGCAGTACTTC; cdr3_aa: CASSLVRGQKLSYEQYF
j_call: TRBJ1-1; v_call: TRBV5-4; clone_size: NA; d_call: TRBD1; cdr3_nt: TGTGCCAGCAGCTTGCACAGGGGGGGGACTGAAGCTTTCTTT; cdr3_aa: CASSLHRGGTEAFF
j_call: TRBJ1-1; v_call: TRBV19; clone_size: few; d_call: TRBD1; cdr3_nt: TGTGCCAGTAGCCAGGGACAGCGAAACTCTGAAGCTTTCTTT; cdr3_aa: CASSQGQRNSEAFF
j_call: TRBJ1-4; v_call: TRBV3-1/TRBV3-2; clone_size: NA; d_call: NA; cdr3_nt: TGTGCCAGCAGCCAAGTAAGGGGCCTAAATGAAAAACTGTTTTTT; cdr3_aa: CASSQVRGLNEKLFF
j_call: TRBJ1-3; v_call: TRBV6-5; clone_size: NA; d_call: NA; cdr3_nt: TGTGCCAGCAGTAAGGAGGGGTTGAGGAACACCATATATTTT; cdr3_aa: CASSKEGLRNTIYF
j_call: TRBJ1-6; v_call: TRBV12-5; clone_size: NA; d_call: NA; cdr3_nt: TGTGCTAGTGGTTTCAACCGGGACCTCGGGTCACCCCTCCACTTT; cdr3_aa: CASGFNRDLGSPLHF
j_call: TRBJ2-1; v_call: TRBV3-1/TRBV3-2; clone_size: NA; d_call: NA; cdr3_nt: TGTGCCAGCAGCCAAGCGGGACGGACCCTATCCAATGAGCAGTTCTTC; cdr3_aa: CASSQAGRTLSNEQFF
j_call: TRBJ2-5; v_call: TRBV28; clone_size: NA; d_call: NA; cdr3_nt: TGTGCCAGCAGCCGCGGAGTGTACCAAGAGACCCAGTACTTC; cdr3_aa: CASSRGVYQETQYF
j_call: TRBJ2-1; v_call: TRBV25-1; clone_size: NA; d_call: TRBD1; cdr3_nt: TGTGCCAGCAGTAGGACAGGGGACAATGAGCAGTTCTTC; cdr3_aa: CASSRTGDNEQFF
j_call: TRBJ1-1; v_call: TRBV4-3; clone_size: NA; d_call: NA; cdr3_nt: TGCGCCAGCAGCCAACAGGTGACAATGAACACTGAAGCTTTCTTT; cdr3_aa: CASSQQVTMNTEAFF
j_call: TRBJ1-2; v_call: TRBV28; clone_size: NA; d_call: NA; cdr3_nt: TGTGCCAGCAGCGCCAGTAGTACAGGGAGGGTCGGTGGCTACACCTTC; cdr3_aa: CASSASSTGRVGGYTF
j_call: TRBJ2-5; v_call: TRBV18; clone_size: NA; d_call: NA; cdr3_nt: TGTGCCAGCTCACCTTCTCGGACAGAACAAGAGACCCAGTACTTC; cdr3_aa: CASSPSRTEQETQYF
j_call: TRBJ2-2; v_call: TRBV9; clone_size: NA; d_call: NA; cdr3_nt: TGTGCCAGCAGCGTAGAGGAAAGATCCGGGGAGCTGTTTTTT; cdr3_aa: CASSVEERSGELFF
j_call: TRBJ1-5; v_call: TRBV7-2; clone_size: NA; d_call: NA; cdr3_nt: TGTGCCAGCAGCTTAGAGTCAGGGTTCAATCAGCCCCAGCATTTT; cdr3_aa: CASSLESGFNQPQHF
j_call: TRBJ1-1; v_call: TRBV6-2/TRBV6-3; clone_size: NA; d_call: NA; cdr3_nt: TGTGCCAGCAGCCTTCCACGAGGCTCGGGCACTGAAGCTTTCTTT; cdr3_aa: CASSLPRGSGTEAFF
j_call: TRBJ1-2; v_call: TRBV4-1; clone_size: NA; d_call: NA; cdr3_nt: TGCGCCAGCAGCCAAGAGGGGACAATGAAAAACTATGGCTACACCTTC; cdr3_aa: CASSQEGTMKNYGYTF
j_call: TRBJ1-1; v_call: TRBV19; clone_size: NA; d_call: NA; cdr3_nt: TGTGCCAGTAGTATAGTCACGGACAGTCTTGAAGCTTTCTTT; cdr3_aa: CASSIVTDSLEAFF
j_call: TRBJ1-1; v_call: TRBV6-2/TRBV6-3; clone_size: NA; d_call: TRBD1; cdr3_nt: TGTGCCAGCAGCTCCCAGACAGGGGAAGCTTTCTTT; cdr3_aa: CASSSQTGEAFF
j_call: TRBJ2-3; v_call: TRBV18; clone_size: few; d_call: NA; cdr3_nt: TGTGCCAGCTCACCAAGCACAGATACGCAGTATTTT; cdr3_aa: CASSPSTDTQYF
j_call: TRBJ1-1; v_call: TRBV29-1; clone_size: NA; d_call: NA; cdr3_nt: TGCAGCGTTGAATCAGGTGGCCGGAACACTGAAGCTTTCTTT; cdr3_aa: CSVESGGRNTEAFF
j_call: TRBJ1-2; v_call: TRBV4-2; clone_size: NA; d_call: NA; cdr3_nt: TGTGCCAGCAGCCAAGACCTCGCTAACTATGGCTACACCTTC; cdr3_aa: CASSQDLANYGYTF
j_call: TRBJ2-5; v_call: TRBV19; clone_size: NA; d_call: NA; cdr3_nt: TGTGCCAGTAGTATCTCTGGACTGTACCAAGAGACCCAGTACTTC; cdr3_aa: CASSISGLYQETQYF